This T cell receptor (beta chain) was sequenced for a study of blood T cell repertoires in COVID-19. The wider study: Some COVID-19 samples were acute and others convalescent; all came from the United States, Italy and Spain. T cells, B-cell-depleted T cells, or PBMCs supplied cDNA or gDNA.

Generated by immunoSEQ multiplex PCR, the TCRdb table keeps only in-frame clones and is missing some. The sample contains some 51,000 clones, around nine tenths of which appear only once. In germline, CDR1 is SGHVS, CDR2 FQNEAQ. The trim removed 7 bases at V and 3 bases at J, leaving 26 bases unmatched. There are 20 residues in the CDR3. V usage is TRBV7-8 and J usage is TRBJ2-7; 8 bases agree with TRBD2. The sequenced sample was peripheral blood. This TCR was sampled from a man in his fifties with active COVID-19. This CDR3 is CASIKSRTSRGRRPNYEQYF. The CDR3 DNA sequence: TGTGCCAGCATAAAGTCCCGGACTAGCAGGGGACGGAGACCGAACTACGAGCAGTACTTC.